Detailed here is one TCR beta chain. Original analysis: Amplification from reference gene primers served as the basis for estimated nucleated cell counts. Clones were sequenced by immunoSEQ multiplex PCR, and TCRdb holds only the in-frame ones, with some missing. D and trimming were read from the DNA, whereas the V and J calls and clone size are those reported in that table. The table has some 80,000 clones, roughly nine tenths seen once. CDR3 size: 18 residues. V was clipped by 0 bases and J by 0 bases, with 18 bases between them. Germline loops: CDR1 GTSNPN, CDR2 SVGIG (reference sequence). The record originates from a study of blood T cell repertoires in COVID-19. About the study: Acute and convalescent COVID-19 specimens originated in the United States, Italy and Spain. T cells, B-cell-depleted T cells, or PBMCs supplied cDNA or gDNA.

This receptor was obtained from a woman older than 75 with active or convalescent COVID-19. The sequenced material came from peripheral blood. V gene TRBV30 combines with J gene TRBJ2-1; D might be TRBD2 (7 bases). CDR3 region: CAWSVKGGTLSSYNEQFF. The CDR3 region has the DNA TGTGCCTGGAGTGTAAAGGGGGGGACACTAAGCTCCTACAATGAGCAGTTCTTC.